This TCR beta chain derives from a study of blood T cell repertoires in COVID-19. On the study more broadly: Acute and convalescent COVID-19 specimens originated in the United States, Italy and Spain. T cells, B-cell-depleted T cells, or PBMCs provided the cDNA or gDNA that served as material.

Original handling: It was from reference gene primer amplification that nucleated cell counts were estimated. The data were produced by immunoSEQ multiplex PCR, yet TCRdb's version contains in-frame clones alone and is incomplete. The V and J calls and clone size were taken over from that table, and D and trimming were inferred from the DNA. The sample holds fewer than 400,000 clones, around 82% seen once. In germline, CDR1 is LNHDA, CDR2 SQIVND (reference sequence). V was clipped by 6 bases and J by 3 bases, with 14 bases between them. CDR3 length: 15 residues. Sequenced: peripheral blood. The rearrangement uses TRBV19 and TRBJ2-2; D is unresolved. The TCR comes from a man younger than 40 with active or convalescent COVID-19. CDR3 coding DNA: TGTGCCAGTAGAGGAGTACACCTACACACCGGGGAGCTGTTTTTT. Protein: CASRGVHLHTGELFF.